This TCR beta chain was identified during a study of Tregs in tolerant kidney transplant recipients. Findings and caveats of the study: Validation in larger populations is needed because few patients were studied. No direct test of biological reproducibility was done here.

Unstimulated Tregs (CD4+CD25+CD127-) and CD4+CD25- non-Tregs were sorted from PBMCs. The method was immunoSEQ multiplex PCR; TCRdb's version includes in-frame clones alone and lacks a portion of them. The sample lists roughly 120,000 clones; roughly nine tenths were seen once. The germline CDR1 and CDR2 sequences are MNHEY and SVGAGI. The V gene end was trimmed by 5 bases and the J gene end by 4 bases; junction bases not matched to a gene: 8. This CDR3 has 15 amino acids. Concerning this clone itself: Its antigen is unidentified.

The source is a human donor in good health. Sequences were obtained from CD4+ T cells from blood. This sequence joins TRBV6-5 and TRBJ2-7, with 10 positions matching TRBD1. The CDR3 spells CASSPTRTGGYEQYF. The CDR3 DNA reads TGTGCCAGCAGTCCTACTCGGACAGGGGGGTACGAGCAGTACTTC.